The rows below give T cell receptor beta chains drawn from one sample of a study of T cells in Graves' hyperthyroidism and ophthalmopathy. TCRdb reanalysed the multiplex PCR reads using MiXCR and keeps one entry per CDR3 protein. The sample has 600,000 or so distinct CDR3 sequences, 14% seen once. Sequenced sample: blood. The receptors shown here come from a young woman with Graves' ophthalmopathy. Both conserved end residues are part of each CDR3. Fields, in order: clone size, J gene, V gene, D gene, CDR3 protein, CDR3 DNA. A D gene is named only where the DNA matches it firmly. Rows may omit the clone size; those that give it use once, few, many or a size class.

size: many; J: TRBJ1-6; V: TRBV13; D: -; CDR3: CASSFGGPNSPLHF; DNA: TGTGCCAGCAGCTTTGGTGGACCAAATTCACCCCTCCACTTT
size: many; J: TRBJ1-1; V: TRBV2; D: TRBD1; CDR3: CASSEAGGTEAFF; DNA: TGTGCCAGCAGTGAGGCAGGGGGAACTGAAGCTTTCTTT
size: many; J: TRBJ1-6; V: TRBV20-1; D: TRBD1; CDR3: CSARDWDSPGQGHSPLHF; DNA: TGCAGTGCTAGAGATTGGGACTCTCCGGGACAGGGTCATTCACCCCTCCACTTT
size: -; J: TRBJ2-2; V: TRBV15; D: TRBD2; CDR3: CATRPGGSSTGELFF; DNA: TGTGCCACCCGTCCGGGCGGGAGTAGCACCGGGGAGCTGTTTTTT
size: -; J: TRBJ1-2; V: TRBV16; D: -; CDR3: CASSQSRSRGYGYTF; DNA: TGTGCCAGCAGCCAATCGAGGTCCAGGGGATACGGCTACACCTTC
size: -; J: TRBJ1-2; V: TRBV28; D: -; CDR3: CASSDPGTNGYTF; DNA: TGTGCCAGCAGTGACCCCGGGACGAACGGCTACACCTTC
size: many; J: TRBJ2-7; V: TRBV6-1; D: TRBD1; CDR3: CASTSGQGGGEQYF; DNA: TGTGCCAGCACCTCTGGACAGGGTGGAGGCGAGCAGTACTTC
size: many; J: TRBJ1-2; V: TRBV28; D: TRBD1; CDR3: CASRRDRGANVGYTF; DNA: TGTGCCAGCAGGAGGGACAGGGGCGCTAATGTCGGCTACACCTTC
size: few; J: TRBJ2-5; V: TRBV6-9; D: TRBD2; CDR3: CASTSYRLAGVLPETQYF; DNA: TGTGCCAGCACCTCCTACAGACTAGCGGGAGTACTTCCGGAGACCCAGTACTTC
size: -; J: TRBJ2-1; V: TRBV29-1; D: -; CDR3: CSAGGGYSEQFF; DNA: TGCAGCGCTGGAGGGGGATACAGTGAGCAGTTCTTC
size: many; J: TRBJ1-5; V: TRBV11-2; D: -; CDR3: CASSHIGRLQPQHF; DNA: TGTGCCAGCAGCCATATTGGCAGGTTACAGCCCCAGCATTTT
size: -; J: TRBJ2-7; V: TRBV11-3; D: TRBD2; CDR3: CASSRAGGVLDEQYF; DNA: TGTGCCAGCAGCCGAGCGGGAGGGGTGTTGGACGAGCAGTACTTC
size: many; J: TRBJ1-1; V: TRBV28; D: -; CDR3: CASRLPSAGRTEAFF; DNA: TGTGCCAGCAGGCTCCCGTCCGCGGGGCGGACTGAAGCTTTCTTT
size: many; J: TRBJ1-1; V: TRBV10-3; D: -; CDR3: CAISESGAGTEAFF; DNA: TGTGCCATCAGTGAGTCGGGGGCTGGCACTGAAGCTTTCTTT
size: -; J: TRBJ2-1; V: TRBV14; D: TRBD2; CDR3: CASSPVAGGGNEQFF; DNA: TGTGCCAGCAGCCCTGTGGCGGGGGGGGGGAATGAGCAGTTCTTC
size: many; J: TRBJ2-5; V: TRBV2; D: -; CDR3: CASSSRDTLRETQYF; DNA: TGTGCCAGCAGTTCCCGGGACACTCTGCGGGAGACCCAGTACTTC
size: many; J: TRBJ2-3; V: TRBV18; D: -; CDR3: CASSPLLRGGTDTQYF; DNA: TGTGCCAGCTCACCCCTCCTGAGGGGAGGCACAGATACGCAGTATTTT
size: many; J: TRBJ1-5; V: TRBV12-3/TRBV12-4; D: TRBD1; CDR3: CASTLGQGFVPQHF; DNA: TGTGCCAGCACCCTGGGACAGGGGTTTGTGCCCCAGCATTTT
size: many; J: TRBJ2-7; V: TRBV11-2; D: TRBD2; CDR3: CASSLGGTSGRRYEQYF; DNA: TGTGCCAGCAGCTTAGGAGGAACTAGCGGGAGGAGATACGAGCAGTACTTC
size: many; J: TRBJ2-5; V: TRBV3-1; D: TRBD2; CDR3: CASSPRTSVETQYF; DNA: TGTGCCAGCAGCCCCCGGACTAGCGTGGAGACCCAGTACTTC
size: few; J: TRBJ1-2; V: TRBV28; D: -; CDR3: CASSRRGQGYTF; DNA: TGTGCCAGCAGCAGGCGGGGGCAGGGCTACACCTTC
size: -; J: TRBJ2-7; V: TRBV7-4; D: TRBD2; CDR3: CASRLRRGTSGPAYEQYF; DNA: TGTGCCAGCAGACTAAGGCGCGGGACTAGCGGGCCGGCATACGAGCAGTACTTC
size: many; J: TRBJ2-1; V: TRBV12-3/TRBV12-4; D: TRBD2; CDR3: CASSLVASGSGPDEQFF; DNA: TGTGCCAGCAGTTTAGTAGCTAGCGGGAGTGGTCCGGATGAGCAGTTCTTC
size: -; J: TRBJ2-5; V: TRBV27; D: -; CDR3: CASSSFGYGTQYF; DNA: TGTGCCAGCAGCTCCTTTGGTTATGGGACCCAGTACTTC
size: many; J: TRBJ2-1; V: TRBV5-5; D: -; CDR3: CASSISGKSYNEQFF; DNA: TGTGCCAGCAGCATAAGCGGAAAGTCCTACAATGAGCAGTTCTTC
size: -; J: TRBJ2-5; V: TRBV5-1; D: -; CDR3: CASSLSDAYQETQYF; DNA: TGCGCCAGCAGCTTGTCAGATGCGTACCAAGAGACCCAGTACTTC
size: -; J: TRBJ2-1; V: TRBV6-9; D: TRBD2; CDR3: CASSWTSGRAGKQFF; DNA: TGTGCCAGCAGTTGGACTAGCGGGAGGGCCGGAAAGCAGTTCTTC
size: -; J: TRBJ2-7; V: TRBV20-1; D: TRBD1; CDR3: CSAHSDRGSLEQYF; DNA: TGCAGTGCTCACTCGGACAGGGGGTCCCTCGAGCAGTACTTC
size: -; J: TRBJ1-5; V: TRBV19; D: TRBD1; CDR3: CASSIGTGQGGNQPQHF; DNA: TGTGCCAGTAGTATCGGAACGGGACAGGGAGGCAATCAGCCCCAGCATTTT
size: few; J: TRBJ2-1; V: TRBV12-3/TRBV12-4; D: TRBD1; CDR3: CASSPRLSGTGRDEQFF; DNA: TGTGCCAGCAGTCCCCGTTTATCTGGGACAGGGCGCGATGAGCAGTTCTTC
size: -; J: TRBJ2-7; V: TRBV9; D: -; CDR3: CASSVGTVSSYEQYF; DNA: TGTGCCAGCAGCGTCGGGACGGTGAGCTCCTACGAGCAGTACTTC
size: few; J: TRBJ1-6; V: TRBV7-8; D: -; CDR3: CASTAQYNSPLHF; DNA: TGTGCCAGCACCGCCCAATATAATTCACCCCTCCACTTT
size: many; J: TRBJ2-7; V: TRBV4-2; D: TRBD2; CDR3: CASSQDSSGVYEQYF; DNA: TGTGCCAGCAGCCAAGATTCCAGCGGGGTCTACGAGCAGTACTTC
size: many; J: TRBJ1-5; V: TRBV20-1; D: -; CDR3: CSAGGGNQPQHF; DNA: TGCAGTGCAGGGGGTGGCAATCAGCCCCAGCATTTT
size: few; J: TRBJ2-2; V: TRBV24-1; D: TRBD2; CDR3: CATSDLSGRIPGELFF; DNA: TGTGCCACCAGTGATTTGAGCGGGAGAATACCCGGGGAGCTGTTTTTT
size: many; J: TRBJ1-3; V: TRBV7-2; D: -; CDR3: CASSPRGAGSGNTIYF; DNA: TGTGCCAGCAGCCCACGCGGGGCGGGGTCTGGAAACACCATATATTTT
size: -; J: TRBJ2-5; V: TRBV30; D: TRBD2; CDR3: CAWTLAGSQETQYF; DNA: TGTGCCTGGACTTTAGCGGGATCCCAAGAGACCCAGTACTTC
size: many; J: TRBJ2-1; V: TRBV27; D: -; CDR3: CASSFPEQFF; DNA: TGTGCCAGCAGTTTCCCTGAGCAGTTCTTC
size: -; J: TRBJ1-2; V: TRBV28; D: TRBD1; CDR3: CASRTGTGYGYGYTF; DNA: TGTGCCAGCAGGACCGGGACAGGCTATGGGTATGGCTACACCTTC
size: many; J: TRBJ2-7; V: TRBV7-8; D: -; CDR3: CASSFFRGSSYEQYF; DNA: TGTGCCAGCAGCTTCTTCAGGGGAAGCTCCTACGAGCAGTACTTC
size: -; J: TRBJ1-5; V: TRBV5-5; D: -; CDR3: CASSRQVDQPQHF; DNA: TGTGCCAGCAGCAGACAGGTCGATCAGCCCCAGCATTTT
size: many; J: TRBJ2-7; V: TRBV28; D: TRBD2; CDR3: CASSLSIGTSVSYEQYF; DNA: TGTGCCAGCAGTTTATCCATTGGGACTAGCGTTTCCTACGAGCAGTACTTC
size: -; J: TRBJ1-6; V: TRBV5-6; D: -; CDR3: CASSLVGSGKNSPLHF; DNA: TGTGCCAGCAGCTTGGTCGGTTCAGGGAAGAATTCACCCCTCCACTTT
size: once; J: TRBJ1-2; V: TRBV6-1; D: -; CDR3: CAGTLRTANYGYTF; DNA: TGTGCCGGCACCCTGAGGACAGCCAACTATGGCTACACCTTC
size: few; J: TRBJ2-1; V: TRBV3-1; D: -; CDR3: CASSQSVSTSYNEQFF; DNA: TGTGCCAGCAGCCAATCGGTCTCCACATCCTACAATGAGCAGTTCTTC
size: many; J: TRBJ2-3; V: TRBV9; D: TRBD2; CDR3: CASSVVAGGLQDTQYF; DNA: TGTGCCAGCAGCGTAGTAGCGGGAGGTCTCCAGGATACGCAGTATTTT
size: -; J: TRBJ1-5; V: TRBV10-3; D: TRBD1; CDR3: CAPGETGENQPQHF; DNA: TGTGCCCCAGGAGAGACAGGGGAGAATCAGCCCCAGCATTTT
size: few; J: TRBJ1-2; V: TRBV5-1; D: TRBD1; CDR3: CASSLVIRTGVYGYTF; DNA: TGCGCCAGCAGCTTGGTGATCAGGACAGGGGTATATGGCTACACCTTC
size: few; J: TRBJ2-1; V: TRBV5-5; D: -; CDR3: CASSPLKSNEQFF; DNA: TGTGCCAGCAGCCCGCTGAAGTCCAATGAGCAGTTCTTC
size: many; J: TRBJ1-1; V: TRBV11-3; D: -; CDR3: CASSFHTEAFF; DNA: TGTGCCAGCAGCTTCCACACTGAAGCTTTCTTT
size: many; J: TRBJ1-1; V: TRBV29-1; D: -; CDR3: CSALGGLVNTEAFF; DNA: TGCAGCGCATTGGGGGGATTGGTAAACACTGAAGCTTTCTTT
size: many; J: TRBJ1-1; V: TRBV18; D: -; CDR3: CASSLRESMNTEAFF; DNA: TGTGCCAGCTCCCTCAGGGAGTCCATGAACACTGAAGCTTTCTTT
size: many; J: TRBJ2-7; V: TRBV20-1; D: TRBD2; CDR3: CSARPPSGRAHEQYF; DNA: TGCAGTGCTAGACCGCCCAGCGGGAGGGCCCACGAGCAGTACTTC